This TCR beta chain derives from a study of T cell responses to AZD1222 COVID-19 vaccine. Broader study findings: The donors showed a predominance of white British ancestry and of females, with possible underestimation of clonal diversity. Repertoire sampling happened only post peak T cell response.

Germline values: CDR1 SGHRS, CDR2 YFSETQ. The CDR3 runs to 15 residues. V lost 4 bases and J 2 bases, leaving 14 bases between the germline ends. Of note for this clone: Its antigen remains unidentified.

This table comes from immunoSEQ multiplex PCR, and its TCRdb copy is limited to in-frame clones, with some not included. The profile shows fewer than 110,000 clones, over 75% of them singletons. The chain uses TRBV5-1 and TRBJ2-3; TRBD1 is a possible D gene (6 bases). The sample here was peripheral blood, taken on day 0 of AZD1222 vaccination. The receptor's source is an adult in good health. CDR3 bases: TGCGCCAGCAGCGTCTCGGACAGCTTCACAGATACGCAGTATTTT. Translation: CASSVSDSFTDTQYF.